These 31 T cell receptor beta chains originate from one sample sequenced in a study of cytomegalovirus exposure and HLA in healthy donors. PCR was performed using 60 Vbeta and 13 Jbeta primers. Sequencing used immunoSEQ multiplex PCR; TCRdb keeps in-frame clones, though not all of them. The sample lists about 160,000 clones, roughly 70% seen once, with roughly 3% in the top ten. Sequences were obtained from PBMCs. The source of these receptors is a woman aged 45 to 65 in good health and CMV-seropositive.

In this sample, this clone turned up once. This rearrangement joins TRBV11-3 to TRBJ1-1, with TRBD1 as a possible D gene (6 bases). Trimming removed 7 bases from V and 1 base from J, with 16 bases in between. This CDR3 has 15 amino acids. From germline, CDR1 is SGHNT and CDR2 YENEEA. Here the CDR3 DNA reads TGTGCCAGCAATTTACCGGGACATACGAACACTGAAGCTTTCTTT. Encoded protein: CASNLPGHTNTEAFF.

This CDR3 reads CATSRGQGAMYEQYF. CDR3 sequence (DNA): TGTGCCACCAGCAGAGGACAGGGGGCAATGTACGAGCAGTACTTC. The chain is built from TRBV15 and TRBJ2-7; 10 bases are a match to TRBD1. The CDR3 extends over 15 amino acids. J was trimmed by 4 bases and V by 1 base; bases with no gene match: 4. Germline assignment: CDR1 LNHNV and CDR2 YYDKDF (reference sequence).

The chain carries TRBV30 and TRBJ1-5; no firm D call. This CDR3 region has 15 residues. Germline loops: CDR1 GTSNPN, CDR2 SVGIG (reference sequence). Deletions cut 1 base from V and 1 base from J, with 11 bases between. The CDR3 loop reads CAWSAGARSNQPQHF. The CDR3 nucleotides are TGTGCCTGGAGTGCCGGTGCGAGGAGCAATCAGCCCCAGCATTTT.

This chain connects TRBV5-1 to TRBJ1-1, with a tentative D call TRBD1 (5 bases). CDR1 and CDR2 (germline): SGHRS, YFSETQ. The length of the CDR3 is 14 residues. Trimming pared 3 bases from V and 6 bases from J, leaving 15 bases between. The CDR3 sequence is CASSSGSGGAEAFF. CDR3 DNA sequence: TGCGCCAGCAGCTCAGGGTCTGGCGGCGCTGAAGCTTTCTTT. Using reference TRBV5-1 and TRBJ1-1 for the parts outside the CDR3, the full variable domain is KAGVTQTPRYLIKTRGQQVTLSCSPISGHRSVSWYQQTPGQGLQFLFEYFSETQRNKGNFPGRFSGRQFSNSRSEMNVSTLELGDSALYLCASSSGSGGAEAFFGQGTRLTVV.

This clone came up once. This sequence joins TRBV30 and TRBJ1-5, with D tentatively TRBD1 (6 bases). Germline CDR1 is GTSNPN and CDR2 is SVGIG (reference sequence). This CDR3 is 19 amino acids long. Trimming stripped 2 bases from V and 0 bases from J, with 23 bases between. This chain's CDR3 is CAWSNRDIAESYSNQPQHF. As DNA, the CDR3 is TGTGCCTGGAGTAACCGGGACATAGCTGAAAGTTATAGCAATCAGCCCCAGCATTTT.

The table lists this clone with a count of one. V usage is TRBV7-9 and J usage is TRBJ2-3; D call uncertain. The CDR3 runs to 14 residues. V was clipped by 4 bases and J by 4 bases, with 12 bases between them. The germline V gene has CDR1 SEHNR and CDR2 FQNEAQ (reference sequence). CDR3 sequence (DNA): TGTGCCAGCAGCTCGATTAGTAGCCCAGATACGCAGTATTTT. Its protein product is CASSSISSPDTQYF. Based on the CDR3 plus reference TRBV7-9 and TRBJ2-3, the full variable domain is DTGVSQNPRHKITKRGQNVTFRCDPISEHNRLYWYRQTLGQGPEFLTYFQNEAQLEKSRLLSDRFSAERPKGSFSTLEIQRTEQGDSAMYLCASSSISSPDTQYFGPGTRLTVL.

The chain combines TRBV6-1 with TRBJ1-1, with unresolved D. This CDR3 contains 14 residues. CDR1 MNHNS and CDR2 SASEGT come from the germline V gene. Trimming pared 7 bases from V and 5 bases from J, leaving 17 bases between. The CDR3 spells CASTLLTGNTEAFF. The CDR3 nucleotides are TGTGCCAGCACCCTATTAACGGGGAATACTGAAGCTTTCTTT.

The V and J genes are TRBV11-2 and TRBJ1-6, with D uncertain. The CDR3 runs to 14 residues. The germline gives CDR1 SGHAT, CDR2 FQNNGV. Trimming cost V 3 bases and J 9 bases, with 12 bases left between them. DNA of the CDR3: TGTGCCAGCAGCTTGAGCCTCGCGGGTTCACCCCTCCACTTT. Translated: CASSLSLAGSPLHF.

V and J are TRBV7-9 and TRBJ1-2; D remains unclear. CDR1 is SEHNR, CDR2 FQNEAQ, per germline (reference sequence). The CDR3 is 13 amino acids. The V gene lost 4 bases and the J gene lost 8 bases, with 14 bases spanning the gap. The CDR3 DNA is TGTGCCAGCAGCTATGATAGCGGGCAGGGCTACACCTTC. As protein: CASSYDSGQGYTF.

V gene TRBV6-6 combines with J gene TRBJ1-1; D is unclear. This CDR3 is 13 amino acids long. CDR1 is MNHNY and CDR2 is SVGAGI in the germline V gene (reference sequence). Trimming shortened V by 6 bases and J by 5 bases, and 13 bases separated the two germline ends. The CDR3 bases are TGTGCCAGCAGCCGGGAGTCAGGAACTGAAGCTTTCTTT. Its protein product is CASSRESGTEAFF.

In regard to this clone: Other DNA sequences of this sample code for an identical CDR3. The chain joins TRBV2 to TRBJ1-1; 8 bases map to TRBD1. CDR1 is SNHLY and CDR2 is FYNNEI in the germline V gene. The CDR3 totals 14 residues. The junction had 2 bases not matched to a gene; V was cut back by 4 bases and J by 1 base. As DNA, the CDR3 is TGTGCCAGCAGTGTCGGACAGGGGAACACTGAAGCTTTCTTT. This codes for CASSVGQGNTEAFF.

This clone was observed a single time. The chain joins TRBV14 to TRBJ1-4, with D unresolved. V dropped 2 bases and J dropped 5 bases, with 9 bases sitting between them. There are 14 residues in the CDR3. Germline V CDR1 and CDR2: SGHDN, FVKESK. The DNA for the CDR3 is TGTGCCAGCAGCCAAATCTCTTCCAATGAAAAACTGTTTTTT. It codes for CASSQISSNEKLFF.

This rearrangement joins TRBV19 to TRBJ2-3; no definite D call. Germline CDR1 reads LNHDA; CDR2 reads SQIVND (reference sequence). CDR3 length: 13 amino acids. V dropped 6 bases and J dropped 2 bases, with 9 bases sitting between them. The CDR3 DNA sequence: TGTGCCAGTAGCCGGAGCGTCACAGATACGCAGTATTTT. Amino acids: CASSRSVTDTQYF.

This rearrangement joins TRBV5-1 to TRBJ2-5; TRBD2 agrees at 7 bases. There are 16 residues in the CDR3. The germline CDR1 and CDR2 sequences are SGHRS and YFSETQ. Losses at the gene ends were 3 bases for V and 5 bases for J; bases not matched to a gene: 13. The CDR3 coding sequence is TGCGCCAGCAGCTGGGCCCCCACCGGGGGGTACGAGACCCAGTACTTC. Translated: CASSWAPTGGYETQYF. The whole variable domain, remainder taken from reference TRBV5-1 and TRBJ2-5, is KAGVTQTPRYLIKTRGQQVTLSCSPISGHRSVSWYQQTPGQGLQFLFEYFSETQRNKGNFPGRFSGRQFSNSRSEMNVSTLELGDSALYLCASSWAPTGGYETQYFGPGTRLLVL.

V gene TRBV2 combines with J gene TRBJ1-1; D unresolved. With 0 bases removed from V and 6 bases from J, the gap between germline ends came to 11 bases. CDR1 and CDR2 from the germline V gene are SNHLY and FYNNEI. This CDR3 has 14 amino acids. CDR3 sequence reads: CASSEALRSAEAFF. Written as DNA, the CDR3 is TGTGCCAGCAGTGAAGCGCTTAGGAGCGCTGAAGCTTTCTTT.

The chain employs TRBV19 and TRBJ1-2; possible D gene TRBD1, 6 bases. The V end was cut by 6 bases, the J end by 2 bases, with 13 bases between. This CDR3 region has 14 residues. Germline CDR1 reads LNHDA; CDR2 reads SQIVND (reference sequence). CDR3 sequence: CASRGAGENYGYTF. CDR3 nucleotide sequence: TGTGCCAGTAGAGGAGCAGGGGAGAACTATGGCTACACCTTC.

The chain employs TRBV6-1 and TRBJ2-1; 8 positions match TRBD1. Germline CDR1 is MNHNS and CDR2 is SASEGT. The CDR3 totals 19 residues. Germline trimming cut 3 bases from V and 3 bases from J; bases unmatched to any gene: 16. The CDR3, as DNA: TGTGCCAGCAGTGACGGCGGGGTCTGGGGGGACAGGAACTACAATGAGCAGTTCTTC. Amino acids: CASSDGGVWGDRNYNEQFF.

The rearrangement links TRBV5-1 to TRBJ2-7; 8 nucleotides align to TRBD1. CDR3 length: 16 amino acids. Trimming removed 4 bases from V and 2 bases from J; junction bases left unmatched: 11. CDR1 is SGHRS and CDR2 is YFSETQ in the germline V gene. The CDR3 loop reads CASSRTLTGGTYEQYF. In DNA, the CDR3 is TGCGCCAGCAGCCGAACCTTAACAGGGGGGACCTACGAGCAGTACTTC.

This clone was detected once. The chain is built from TRBV30 and TRBJ2-5, with D hard to call. The CDR3 extends over 12 amino acids. Germline V lookup: CDR1 GTSNPN, CDR2 SVGIG (reference sequence). V gave up 3 bases and J gave up 7 bases, with 12 bases separating them. The CDR3 DNA reads TGTGCCTGGAGATCCCAAGGCGGGACCCAGTACTTC. It yields the protein CAWRSQGGTQYF.

This sequence joins TRBV7-3 and TRBJ2-6, with 7 bases fitting TRBD1. Germline values: CDR1 SGHTA, CDR2 FQGTGA. Unmatched junction bases numbered 15, after V lost 8 bases and J lost 2 bases. The CDR3 runs 18 residues. The CDR3 loop reads CASSLMGRGWAGANVLTF. CDR3 nucleotides: TGTGCCAGCTCCTTAATGGGCAGGGGGTGGGCTGGGGCCAACGTCCTGACTTTC.

This chain uses TRBV5-4 with TRBJ1-1; tentatively, D is TRBD1 (6 bases). CDR1 is SGHNT, CDR2 YYREEE, per germline (reference sequence). Deletions cut 6 bases from V and 0 bases from J, with 12 bases between. This CDR3 has 14 residues. The CDR3: CASTLGQMNTEAFF. In DNA form, the CDR3 reads TGTGCCAGCACCCTCGGACAGATGAACACTGAAGCTTTCTTT.

The chain has TRBV27 and TRBJ1-6; D might be TRBD1 (5 bases). The CDR3 is made up of 17 amino acids. Germline V CDR1 and CDR2: MNHEY, SMNVEV (reference sequence). Between the trimmed V and J ends, which lost 0 bases and 10 bases, there was a span of 19 bases. This chain's CDR3 is CASSLSPSGGGKSPLHF. The CDR3, as DNA: TGTGCCAGCAGTTTATCACCCTCTGGGGGGGGGAAATCACCCCTCCACTTT.

The chain links TRBV27 to TRBJ1-6; TRBD1 matches 7 bases. Germline lookup yields CDR1 MNHEY and CDR2 SMNVEV (reference sequence). V shed 5 bases and J 0 bases; nucleotides not matched to a gene: 22. This CDR3 has 22 residues. CDR3 sequence (DNA): TGTGCCAGCAGTCTACAAAAGGGGCTGGGGACAGAAATCTACTCCTATAATTCACCCCTCCACTTT. This sequence encodes CASSLQKGLGTEIYSYNSPLHF.

The chain has TRBV11-2 and TRBJ2-1; D perhaps matches TRBD2 (7 bases). The CDR3 length is 15 residues. The V gene's germline CDR1 is SGHAT and CDR2 FQNNGV. V gave up 2 bases and J gave up 9 bases, with 17 bases separating them. CDR3 bases: TGTGCCAGCAGCTTAAATTTCGGGGGGCAGGTTGAGCAGTTCTTC. Its translation is CASSLNFGGQVEQFF.

The chain carries TRBV11-2 and TRBJ1-4; D gene uncertain. Germline-derived CDR1 and CDR2 are SGHAT and FQNNGV. The CDR3 loop spans 14 amino acids. Between the trimmed V and J ends, which lost 0 bases and 3 bases, there was a span of 5 bases. CDR3 region: CASSLDGPNEKLFF. The CDR3 DNA is TGTGCCAGCAGCTTAGATGGCCCTAATGAAAAACTGTTTTTT.

The sample holds a few counts of this clone. The chain has TRBV7-6 and TRBJ1-1, with TRBD1 identical over 7 bases. The J segment lost 0 bases and the V segment lost 3 bases, leaving 4 bases of the junction unmatched. The CDR3 length is 15 residues. The germline V gene encodes CDR1 SGHVS and CDR2 FNYEAQ. CDR3 sequence reads: CASSLGQHMNTEAFF. The DNA for the CDR3 is TGTGCCAGCAGCTTGGGACAGCACATGAACACTGAAGCTTTCTTT.

This chain uses TRBV2 with TRBJ2-4; TRBD2 agrees at 11 bases. The CDR3 consists of 16 residues. The trim removed 1 base at V and 1 base at J, leaving 0 bases unmatched. CDR1 SNHLY and CDR2 FYNNEI come from the germline V gene. The CDR3 DNA sequence: TGTGCCAGCAGTGAAGGGACTAGCGGGGCCAAAAACATTCAGTACTTC. Translated: CASSEGTSGAKNIQYF.

The J gene is TRBJ1-2, the V gene TRBV5-1, with TRBD1 matching over 7 bases. This CDR3 has 14 residues. Trimming at V came to 4 bases and at J to 4 bases, leaving 7 bases not matched to a gene. In germline, CDR1 is SGHRS, CDR2 YFSETQ. The chain's CDR3 is CASSQPGQSYGYTF. The CDR3, as DNA: TGCGCCAGCAGCCAACCGGGACAGTCCTATGGCTACACCTTC. Combining the CDR3 with reference TRBV5-1 and TRBJ1-2 gives the whole variable domain KAGVTQTPRYLIKTRGQQVTLSCSPISGHRSVSWYQQTPGQGLQFLFEYFSETQRNKGNFPGRFSGRQFSNSRSEMNVSTLELGDSALYLCASSQPGQSYGYTFGSGTRLTVV.

The chain recombines TRBV27 with TRBJ1-6; 7 bases agree with TRBD1. Trimming removed 5 bases from V and 9 bases from J; junction bases left unmatched: 4. The CDR3 length is 13 residues. Germline V gene sequence: CDR1 MNHEY, CDR2 SMNVEV (reference sequence). The CDR3, as DNA: TGTGCCAGCAGTGCGACAGGGTCTTCACCCCTCCACTTT. It codes for CASSATGSSPLHF.

The sample holds a few counts of this clone. The rearrangement links TRBV6-5 to TRBJ2-1, with D possibly TRBD1 on 5 matching bases. This CDR3 comprises 14 residues. In germline, CDR1 is MNHEY, CDR2 SVGAGI. Trimming cost V 6 bases and J 0 bases, with 9 bases left between them. CDR3 protein: CASRRQFSYNEQFF. CDR3 nucleotide sequence: TGTGCCAGCAGACGACAGTTCTCCTACAATGAGCAGTTCTTC.

This clone was seen only a few times. CDR3 nucleotides: TGTGCCAGCAGCAAAGGAGGACTAGCGGGAACCTACGAGCAGTACTTC. Protein sequence: CASSKGGLAGTYEQYF. The chain combines TRBV5-4 with TRBJ2-7, with 12 bases matching TRBD2. The CDR3 extends over 16 amino acids. Germline loops: CDR1 SGHNT, CDR2 YYREEE (reference sequence). V lost 4 bases, J lost 2 bases, and 7 bases stayed unmatched.